Listed below are T cell receptor beta chains from one sample, sequenced in a study of blood T cell repertoires in COVID-19. Profiling relied on immunoSEQ multiplex PCR, and the TCRdb table lists in-frame clones only, not all of them. The sample has 30,000 or so clones; around 91% are singletons. The sample taken for sequencing was peripheral blood. These receptors came from an older man with acute or convalescent COVID-19. Both conserved end residues are part of each CDR3. D genes are given only for firm matches. Clone size appears in some rows only: once, few, many, or a class for an expanded clone.

TRBD2	TRBV5-1	TRBJ2-7	.	TGCGCCAGCAGCACTAGCGGGGGGTTCTACGAGCAGTACTTC	CASSTSGGFYEQYF
TRBD1	TRBV6-1	TRBJ1-5	.	TGTGCCAGCAGTGAAGGACAGGGGAGCAATCAGCCCCAGCATTTT	CASSEGQGSNQPQHF
TRBD2	TRBV5-1	TRBJ2-6	.	TGCGCCAGCAGCTTGGCGGGGGGGCGCGGGGCCAACGTCCTGACTTTC	CASSLAGGRGANVLTF
.	TRBV28	TRBJ1-3	.	TGTGCCAGTAAGACAGGCGGAGGAAACACCATATATTTT	CASKTGGGNTIYF
.	TRBV11-3	TRBJ1-5	.	TGTGCCAGCAGCTTACCCTACGGGTATCAGCCCCAGCATTTT	CASSLPYGYQPQHF
TRBD1	TRBV5-1	TRBJ1-1	.	TGCGCCAGCAGCGACAGGGTTAACACTGAAGCTTTCTTT	CASSDRVNTEAFF
.	TRBV12-3/TRBV12-4	TRBJ2-3	once	TGTGCCAGCCCGTCTCCGGCAGATACGCAGTATTTT	CASPSPADTQYF
.	TRBV5-5	TRBJ1-1	.	TGTGCCAGCAGCTTTATTGGAGGGACGAACACTGAAGCTTTCTTT	CASSFIGGTNTEAFF
TRBD2	TRBV29-1	TRBJ2-7	.	TGCAGCGACGGGAGGGGCTACGAGCAGTACTTC	CSDGRGYEQYF
.	TRBV11-3	TRBJ2-2	.	TGTGCCAGCAGCACGGACTGGTTAAACCCCACGACCGGGGAGCTGTTTTTT	CASSTDWLNPTTGELFF
TRBD1	TRBV5-1	TRBJ2-1	.	TGCGCCAGCACCTCCGAGGGGACAGTAAGTTACAATGAGCAGTTCTTC	CASTSEGTVSYNEQFF
.	TRBV2	TRBJ1-1	.	TGTGCCAGCAGTGAGGCAGGGACAACCGGGTCTTCCTTT	CASSEAGTTGSSF
.	TRBV21-1	TRBJ2-7	once	TGTGCCAGCACCTGGGACAGGTCGTCCTACGAGCAGTACTTC	CASTWDRSSYEQYF
.	TRBV29-1	TRBJ2-5	.	TGCAGCGTTGAATTCAGGGGCCAAGAGACCCAGTACTTC	CSVEFRGQETQYF
.	TRBV3-1/TRBV3-2	TRBJ1-4	.	TGTGCCAGCAGCCAAGCAACTACAGGAGCTTCTAATGAAAAACTGTTTTTT	CASSQATTGASNEKLFF
.	TRBV28	TRBJ2-7	.	TGTGCCAGCAGTTTAGGACAGCGTACCTACGAGCAGTACTTC	CASSLGQRTYEQYF
.	TRBV3-1/TRBV3-2	TRBJ2-2	.	TGTGCCAGCAGCCAAGAAAGGCGGTGGGAGCTGTTTTTT	CASSQERRWELFF
TRBD1	TRBV3-1/TRBV3-2	TRBJ2-3	few	TGTGCCAGCAGCCAAGGGACAGGTAGCACAGATACGCAGTATTTT	CASSQGTGSTDTQYF
.	TRBV6-5	TRBJ1-2	once	TGTGCCAGCAGTCGCGGCGGGGGGGGCTATGGCTACACCTTC	CASSRGGGGYGYTF
TRBD1	TRBV9	TRBJ2-5	few	TGTGCCAGCAGCCTCGACAGGGGAGAGACCCAGTACTTC	CASSLDRGETQYF
TRBD2	TRBV11-2	TRBJ2-1	.	TGTGCCAGCAGCTCACTAGCGGGGTTCAACAATGAGCAGTTCTTC	CASSSLAGFNNEQFF
TRBD2	TRBV18	TRBJ2-3	.	TGTGCCAGCTCACCTCGGCTAGCGGGAGATACGCAGTATTTT	CASSPRLAGDTQYF
.	TRBV5-1	TRBJ2-1	.	TGCGCCAGCAGCTTAGCCCAAAACAATGAGCAGTTCTTC	CASSLAQNNEQFF
.	TRBV6-1	TRBJ1-3	.	TGTGCCAGCAGTGAAGTTCGGCGGATCCCTGGAAACACCATATATTTT	CASSEVRRIPGNTIYF
.	TRBV19	TRBJ2-2	.	TGTGCCAGTAGTATCGGGGTGGGCACCGGGGAGCTGTTTTTT	CASSIGVGTGELFF
.	TRBV7-2	TRBJ2-7	.	TGTGCCAGCAGCTTGGGAGGGGGGGCATACGAGCAGTACTTC	CASSLGGGAYEQYF
.	TRBV6-5	TRBJ1-2	.	TGTGCCAGCAGCGTGACCCTGCGGGGCTACACCTTC	CASSVTLRGYTF
TRBD1	TRBV5-1	TRBJ1-1	.	TGCGCCAGCAGCTTGGAGGGACAGAGGACAACTGAAGCTTTCTTT	CASSLEGQRTTEAFF
.	TRBV5-1	TRBJ2-3	.	TGCGCCAGCAGCTTGACAGGCCCCACAGATACGCAGTATTTT	CASSLTGPTDTQYF
.	TRBV28	TRBJ2-5	medium-sized	TGTGCCAGCAGTGCAGGGAAGCGAACCCAGTACTTC	CASSAGKRTQYF
TRBD1	TRBV5-5	TRBJ2-3	.	TGTGCCAGCAGCTCCGGGACAGGGTCGGGTGGGGCAGATACGCAGTATTTT	CASSSGTGSGGADTQYF
.	TRBV3-1/TRBV3-2	TRBJ1-2	.	TGTGCCAGCAGCCAAGGGAGGTTCAACTATGGCTACACCTTC	CASSQGRFNYGYTF
TRBD1	TRBV27	TRBJ2-4	few	TGTGCCAGCAGTCTCAGGACAGGGATAGCCAAAAACATTCAGTACTTC	CASSLRTGIAKNIQYF
.	TRBV6-5	TRBJ1-2	.	TGTGCCAGCAGGGCTGGGGGGTTACACCTCCCCACCTTC	CASRAGGLHLPTF
.	TRBV7-9	TRBJ1-4	.	TGTGCCAGCAGCTTAAATCTCCTTGAACTGTTTTTT	CASSLNLLELFF
TRBD2	TRBV4-2	TRBJ2-3	.	TGTGCCAGCAGCCACCCCACTAGCGGGGGGGTGTCAGATACGCAGTATTTT	CASSHPTSGGVSDTQYF
.	TRBV6-1	TRBJ2-2	.	TGTGCCAGCAGTGAAGGACAGACGTGGGGCACCGGGGAGCTGTTTTTT	CASSEGQTWGTGELFF
.	TRBV7-2	TRBJ1-4	.	TGTGCCAGCGAGCCTCAGGGGCGCGGCGAAAAACTGTTTTTT	CASEPQGRGEKLFF